These T cell receptor beta chains were read from a single sample in a study of blood T cell repertoires in COVID-19. Some clones are missing from TCRdb's copy, which holds only in-frame ones; the method was immunoSEQ multiplex PCR. The profile covers fewer than 200,000 clones, with roughly 80% appearing a single time and around 6.9% taken by the ten largest. What was sequenced was peripheral blood. Every receptor here comes from a man aged 60 to 75 with acute or convalescent COVID-19. Each CDR3 is given with its conserved first and last residue. The D gene is left open where the match is weak. The size field is filled for only some rows; it gives once, few, many or a size class.

16	once	TRBV19	TRBJ1-5	-	CASSIDPGGANQPQHF	TGTGCCAGTAGTATAGATCCCGGCGGGGCCAATCAGCCCCAGCATTTT
14	-	TRBV7-2	TRBJ2-2	-	CASSLDVSGGELFF	TGTGCCAGCAGCTTAGACGTGTCAGGCGGGGAGCTGTTTTTT
14	-	TRBV4-1	TRBJ1-1	-	CASSQDRGNREAFF	TGCGCCAGCAGCCAAGATCGTGGAAACAGAGAAGCTTTCTTT
13	-	TRBV6-1	TRBJ2-1	TRBD2	CASSEGGGNEQFF	TGTGCCAGCAGTGAAGGGGGAGGGAATGAGCAGTTCTTC
15	-	TRBV5-4	TRBJ2-3	-	CASSLGLTDTDTQYF	TGTGCCAGCAGCTTGGGACTGACGGACACAGATACGCAGTATTTT
14	-	TRBV5-5	TRBJ1-6	TRBD1	CASSRQGSNSPLHF	TGTGCCAGCAGCCGACAGGGAAGCAATTCACCCCTCCACTTT
14	-	TRBV7-3	TRBJ1-1	TRBD1	CASSDRTGNTEAFF	TGTGCCAGCAGCGATCGGACAGGGAACACTGAAGCTTTCTTT
15	-	TRBV19	TRBJ2-1	TRBD2	CASSSKREGYDEQFF	TGTGCCAGTAGTTCCAAGCGGGAGGGGTACGATGAGCAGTTCTTC
15	-	TRBV11-2	TRBJ1-1	TRBD1	CASSHKQGANTEAFF	TGTGCCAGCAGCCACAAACAGGGGGCGAACACTGAAGCTTTCTTT
17	once	TRBV4-1	TRBJ1-6	TRBD1	CASSQIGQGLLNSPLHF	TGCGCCAGCAGCCAAATAGGACAGGGCCTTCTTAATTCACCCCTCCACTTT
15	-	TRBV7-3	TRBJ2-2	TRBD2	CASRGLAGGGGELFF	TGTGCCAGCAGAGGACTAGCGGGCGGGGGCGGGGAGCTGTTTTTT
12	-	TRBV5-1	TRBJ2-7	-	CASSVGQNEQYF	TGCGCCAGCAGCGTAGGACAGAACGAGCAGTACTTC
17	-	TRBV2	TRBJ2-7	TRBD2	CASSKRGGIRGSYEQYF	TGTGCCAGCAGTAAGCGGGGGGGGATTAGGGGCTCCTACGAGCAGTACTTC
15	-	TRBV30	TRBJ1-5	TRBD1	CAWSSGQGLRQPQHF	TGTGCCTGGAGTTCTGGACAGGGGTTGCGGCAGCCCCAGCATTTT
14	-	TRBV7-2	TRBJ2-3	-	CASSLTPFTDTQYF	TGTGCCAGCAGCTTAACACCGTTCACAGATACGCAGTATTTT
13	few	TRBV12-3/TRBV12-4	TRBJ1-2	-	CASRAIAGDGYTF	TGTGCCAGCAGAGCTATTGCGGGGGATGGCTACACCTTC
11	-	TRBV20-1	TRBJ1-1	-	CSAREAGEAFF	TGCAGTGCTAGAGAAGCCGGTGAAGCTTTCTTT
17	-	TRBV12-5	TRBJ1-2	-	CASGLIGWGQGDYGYTF	TGTGCTAGTGGTTTGATAGGTTGGGGGCAGGGCGACTATGGCTACACCTTC
15	-	TRBV11-1	TRBJ1-6	-	CASSFSGTRNSPLHF	TGTGCCAGCAGCTTCTCCGGGACAAGGAATTCACCCCTCCACTTT
18	-	TRBV11-2	TRBJ2-1	TRBD2	CASRPIGTSGKSYNEQFF	TGTGCCAGCAGACCTATAGGGACTAGCGGAAAATCCTACAATGAGCAGTTCTTC
16	-	TRBV18	TRBJ2-1	TRBD1	CASSPFSGTAYNEQFF	TGTGCCAGCTCACCATTTTCTGGGACAGCCTACAATGAGCAGTTCTTC
18	-	TRBV6-2/TRBV6-3	TRBJ1-1	-	CASSYPLGRGSMNTEAFF	TGTGCCAGCAGTTATCCTTTGGGCAGGGGTTCCATGAACACTGAAGCTTTCTTT
17	-	TRBV5-1	TRBJ1-3	-	CASSLSLTGTIGNTIYF	TGCGCCAGCAGCTTGTCCCTTACCGGGACAATTGGAAACACCATATATTTT
16	-	TRBV14	TRBJ1-2	-	CASSQRSRQNGSGYTF	TGTGCCAGCAGCCAAAGAAGTCGGCAAAACGGGAGTGGCTACACCTTC
13	-	TRBV19	TRBJ2-1	-	CASGLNRAGEQFF	TGTGCCAGTGGCTTAAACAGGGCCGGGGAGCAGTTCTTC
14	-	TRBV24-1	TRBJ1-2	-	CATSAKSRVEGYTF	TGTGCCACCAGTGCCAAAAGCAGGGTAGAGGGCTACACCTTC
16	-	TRBV3-1/TRBV3-2	TRBJ2-1	TRBD2	CASSHWSGGPYNEQFF	TGTGCCAGCAGCCACTGGAGCGGGGGGCCCTACAATGAGCAGTTCTTC
16	-	TRBV7-2	TRBJ1-6	-	CASSPEGFSYNSPLHF	TGTGCCAGCAGCCCCGAGGGATTCTCCTATAATTCACCCCTCCACTTT
18	-	TRBV1	TRBJ1-4	-	CTSSHERGTGRFNEKLFF	TGCACCAGCAGCCACGAACGCGGGACAGGGAGATTCAATGAAAAACTGTTTTTT
12	-	TRBV7-9	TRBJ1-3	-	CASSHGGNTIYF	TGTGCCAGCAGCCACGGGGGAAACACCATATATTTT
17	-	TRBV10-2	TRBJ2-4	TRBD1	CASSSFLTRQGENIQYF	TGCGCCAGCAGTTCCTTCCTTACTCGACAGGGAGAAAACATTCAGTACTTC
13	-	TRBV19	TRBJ1-2	TRBD1	CASRTGDRRGYTF	TGTGCCAGTAGAACAGGGGACAGGCGAGGCTACACCTTC
13	-	TRBV10-2	TRBJ2-7	-	CASKTTVPYEQYF	TGCGCCAGCAAAACGACAGTGCCCTACGAGCAGTACTTC
13	-	TRBV19	TRBJ2-3	-	CASSISSSDTQYF	TGTGCCAGTAGTATATCTAGCTCAGATACGCAGTATTTT
14	-	TRBV5-4	TRBJ1-2	-	CASSLGDSLYGYTF	TGTGCCAGCAGCCTCGGAGACAGTCTCTATGGCTACACCTTC
14	-	TRBV5-1	TRBJ1-1	-	CASRLTGLNTEAFF	TGCGCCAGCAGGCTAACAGGCCTGAACACTGAAGCTTTCTTT
16	once	TRBV19	TRBJ2-7	-	CASSIGTIGLRGEQYF	TGTGCCAGTAGTATAGGGACCATCGGACTACGGGGCGAGCAGTACTTC
13	-	TRBV7-9	TRBJ2-5	-	CASSLRGGETQYF	TGTGCCAGCAGCCTGAGGGGGGGAGAGACCCAGTACTTC
14	-	TRBV5-6	TRBJ1-5	TRBD1	CASSSGTGGQPQHF	TGTGCCAGCAGCTCCGGGACAGGGGGTCAGCCCCAGCATTTT
14	-	TRBV2	TRBJ2-5	TRBD2	CASIISGGGETQYF	TGTGCCAGCATAATCAGCGGGGGAGGAGAGACCCAGTACTTC